The 16 T cell receptor beta chains reported below all come from one sample, sequenced in a study of OX40 agonist ivuxolimab in advanced cancers. Assay used: immunoSEQ multiplex PCR; TCRdb lists only in-frame clones, some missing. Of about 80,000 clones listed, around 93% were seen once; the top ten hold 0.32%. The sequencing used CD4+ or CD8+ T cells sorted from blood, collected in a trial of the OX40 agonist ivuxolimab. These receptors originate from an adult with an advanced solid tumor such as melanoma, head and neck, liver or kidney cancer.

Only one count was recorded for this clone. V usage is TRBV4-1 and J usage is TRBJ2-1; the match to TRBD2 covers 13 bases. Germline V CDR1 and CDR2: MGHRA, YSYEKL. V was pared by 3 bases and J by 7 bases, with 6 bases of the junction left unmatched. This CDR3 region has 16 residues. CDR3 DNA sequence: TGCGCCAGCAGCCATTGGGGGACTAGCGGGAAGAATGAGCAGTTCTTC. Its translation: CASSHWGTSGKNEQFF.

The chain is built from TRBV15 and TRBJ1-1, with D possibly being TRBD1 (5 bases). Germline CDR1 LNHNV, CDR2 YYDKDF (reference sequence). V was shortened by 0 bases and J by 7 bases, with 9 bases between the two germline ends. This CDR3 spans 13 amino acids. The CDR3 DNA reads as TGTGCCACCAGCAGAGATAGGGACTATGAAGCTTTCTTT. Residues: CATSRDRDYEAFF.

The V gene is TRBV7-9, the J gene TRBJ2-3; 7 bases align to TRBD1. Per germline, CDR1 SEHNR and CDR2 FQNEAQ (reference sequence). V dropped 5 bases and J dropped 5; count of bases not matched to a gene: 13. The CDR3 is made up of 16 amino acids. In DNA, the CDR3 is TGTGCCAGCAGCGCAAGGGGACAGTCGGCGGTAGATACGCAGTATTTT. Translated, it gives CASSARGQSAVDTQYF. The full variable domain, rest sourced from reference TRBV7-9 and TRBJ2-3, is DTGVSQNPRHKITKRGQNVTFRCDPISEHNRLYWYRQTLGQGPEFLTYFQNEAQLEKSRLLSDRFSAERPKGSFSTLEIQRTEQGDSAMYLCASSARGQSAVDTQYFGPGTRLTVL.

The rearrangement uses TRBV6-6 and TRBJ2-7, with 8 bases fitting TRBD1. With 6 bases clipped from V and 3 bases from J, the junction kept 4 bases outside the gene matches. The CDR3 contains 13 residues. Germline values: CDR1 MNHNY, CDR2 SVGAGI (reference sequence). CDR3 loop: CASSPTGGYEQYF. The DNA for the CDR3 is TGTGCCAGCAGCCCAACAGGGGGCTACGAGCAGTACTTC.

The chain carries TRBV6-1 and TRBJ2-5; perhaps TRBD1 as D (6 bases). This CDR3 region has 11 residues. The germline gives CDR1 MNHNS, CDR2 SASEGT. The V gene lost 8 bases and the J gene lost 7 bases, with 11 bases spanning the gap. The CDR3 coding sequence is TGTGCCAGCCTTGAAGGGGGGACCCAGTACTTC. It is translated as CASLEGGTQYF.

This chain joins TRBV11-2 and TRBJ2-1; D uncertain. CDR3 length: 13 residues. The V gene's germline CDR1 is SGHAT and CDR2 FQNNGV. V lost 3 bases and J lost 3, with 6 bases in between. The CDR3 bases are TGTGCCAGCAGCTTGGCTAGCTACAATGAGCAGTTCTTC. Residues: CASSLASYNEQFF.

The chain links TRBV18 to TRBJ2-5, with D maybe TRBD2 (7 bases). Germline lookup yields CDR1 KGHSH and CDR2 LQKENI. With 2 bases removed from V and 5 bases from J, the gap between germline ends came to 12 bases. The CDR3 is made up of 14 amino acids. CDR3 region: CASSPWGGLETQYF. The CDR3 bases are TGTGCCAGCTCACCATGGGGGGGGCTGGAGACCCAGTACTTC.

The chain uses TRBV7-9 and TRBJ1-5; tentative D call: TRBD1 (6 bases). The ends were cut back, 5 bases at V and 10 bases at J, with 12 bases in the middle. Germline values: CDR1 SEHNR, CDR2 FQNEAQ (reference sequence). This CDR3 spans 12 amino acids. The CDR3 nucleotides read TGTGCCAGCAGCGCCGAGGGGGGCCCCCAGCATTTT. Protein: CASSAEGGPQHF.

The chain recombines TRBV7-2 with TRBJ2-5; 12 positions agree with TRBD2. The CDR3 runs 13 residues. Trimming at V came to 1 base and at J to 12 bases, leaving 3 bases not matched to a gene. Germline assignment: CDR1 SGHTA and CDR2 FQGNSA. CDR3 region: CASSLGLAGGKYF. The CDR3, as DNA: TGTGCCAGCAGCTTAGGCCTAGCGGGAGGGAAGTACTTC.

This chain uses TRBV5-6 with TRBJ2-5; D gene unclear. Per the germline V gene, CDR1 is SGHDT and CDR2 is YYEEEE. V dropped 5 bases and J dropped 5 bases, with 22 bases sitting between them. The CDR3 covers 16 residues. The CDR3: CASSYEKRRSEETQYF. In DNA form, the CDR3 reads TGTGCCAGCAGTTACGAGAAACGGCGTAGTGAGGAGACCCAGTACTTC.

The J gene is TRBJ1-5, the V gene TRBV18; D may be TRBD1 (5 bases). V was clipped by 3 bases and J by 4 bases, with 7 bases between them. Germline V gene sequence: CDR1 KGHSH, CDR2 LQKENI. The CDR3 totals 13 residues. CDR3 region: CASSPGGNQPQHF. As DNA, the CDR3 is TGTGCCAGCTCACCGGGGGGAAATCAGCCCCAGCATTTT.

Comment on this clone: This same CDR3 is encoded by further DNA sequences in the sample. The rearrangement links TRBV14 to TRBJ1-5; tentative D call: TRBD1 (5 bases). V dropped 2 bases and J dropped 3 bases, with 8 bases sitting between them. Germline values: CDR1 SGHDN, CDR2 FVKESK. This CDR3 is 14 amino acids long. CDR3 sequence: CASSQSGLNQPQHF. CDR3 nucleotide sequence: TGTGCCAGCAGCCAATCAGGGCTCAATCAGCCCCAGCATTTT.

The rearrangement uses TRBV15 and TRBJ2-7; tentatively, D is TRBD1 (6 bases). The CDR3 is made up of 14 amino acids. Trimming stripped 4 bases from V and 3 bases from J, with 13 bases between. From germline, CDR1 is LNHNV and CDR2 YYDKDF (reference sequence). The CDR3 DNA reads TGTGCCACCAGCACCCCTGGACAGATCTACGAGCAGTACTTC. As protein: CATSTPGQIYEQYF.

V and J are TRBV14 and TRBJ2-5; D might be TRBD1 or TRBD2, each matching 5 bases. The CDR3 totals 14 residues. Germline CDR1 SGHDN, CDR2 FVKESK. The V end lost 0 bases, the J end lost 4 bases, and 9 bases lay between the germline ends. The CDR3 reads CASSQDVRGETQYF. CDR3 DNA sequence: TGTGCCAGCAGCCAAGATGTGAGGGGAGAGACCCAGTACTTC.

The rearrangement uses TRBV27 and TRBJ2-3; D is uncertain. The germline CDR1 and CDR2 sequences are MNHEY and SMNVEV (reference sequence). The V and J ends lost 7 bases and 4 bases respectively, with 18 bases between them. The CDR3 is made up of 15 amino acids. CDR3 in DNA: TGTGCCAGCAAGGCCTGGGCGGTAATGGCAGATACGCAGTATTTT. Protein: CASKAWAVMADTQYF.

Here the CDR3 reads CASSYWNQPQHF. Written as DNA, the CDR3 is TGTGCCAGCAGCTACTGGAATCAGCCCCAGCATTTT. This chain uses TRBV7-9 with TRBJ1-5, with D unresolved. The germline CDR1 and CDR2 sequences are SEHNR and FQNEAQ (reference sequence). V gave up 4 bases and J gave up 4 bases, with 5 bases separating them. The CDR3 length is 12 residues.